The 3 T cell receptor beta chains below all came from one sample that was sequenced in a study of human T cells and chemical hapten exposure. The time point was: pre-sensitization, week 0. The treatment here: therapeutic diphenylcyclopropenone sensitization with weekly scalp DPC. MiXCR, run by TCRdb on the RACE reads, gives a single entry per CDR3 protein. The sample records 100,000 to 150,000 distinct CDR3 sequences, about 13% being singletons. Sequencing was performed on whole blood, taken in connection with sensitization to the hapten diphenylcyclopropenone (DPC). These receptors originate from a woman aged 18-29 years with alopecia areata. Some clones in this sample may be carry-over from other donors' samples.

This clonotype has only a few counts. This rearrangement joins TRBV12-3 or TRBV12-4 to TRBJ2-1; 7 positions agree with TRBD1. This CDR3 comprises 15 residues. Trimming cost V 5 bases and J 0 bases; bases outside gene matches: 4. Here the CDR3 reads CASSRGQDSYNEQFF. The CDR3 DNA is TGTGCCAGCAGTAGAGGACAGGACTCCTACAATGAGCAGTTCTTC.

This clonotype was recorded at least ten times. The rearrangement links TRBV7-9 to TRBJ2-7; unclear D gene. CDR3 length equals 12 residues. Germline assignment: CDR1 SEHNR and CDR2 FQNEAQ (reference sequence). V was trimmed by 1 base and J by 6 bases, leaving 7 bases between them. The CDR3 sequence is CASSLEVGEQYF. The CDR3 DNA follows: TGTGCCAGCAGCTTAGAGGTAGGCGAGCAGTACTTC.

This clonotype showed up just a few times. This chain's CDR3 is CASRSETGRGNTIYF. As DNA, the CDR3 is TGTGCCAGCAGGTCCGAGACAGGGCGAGGAAACACCATATATTTT. J is TRBJ1-3 and V is TRBV7-2; 7 nucleotides match TRBD1. The germline V gene has CDR1 SGHTA and CDR2 FQGNSA. The CDR3 runs 15 residues. Trimming took 6 bases from V and 4 from J; bases not matched to a gene: 9.